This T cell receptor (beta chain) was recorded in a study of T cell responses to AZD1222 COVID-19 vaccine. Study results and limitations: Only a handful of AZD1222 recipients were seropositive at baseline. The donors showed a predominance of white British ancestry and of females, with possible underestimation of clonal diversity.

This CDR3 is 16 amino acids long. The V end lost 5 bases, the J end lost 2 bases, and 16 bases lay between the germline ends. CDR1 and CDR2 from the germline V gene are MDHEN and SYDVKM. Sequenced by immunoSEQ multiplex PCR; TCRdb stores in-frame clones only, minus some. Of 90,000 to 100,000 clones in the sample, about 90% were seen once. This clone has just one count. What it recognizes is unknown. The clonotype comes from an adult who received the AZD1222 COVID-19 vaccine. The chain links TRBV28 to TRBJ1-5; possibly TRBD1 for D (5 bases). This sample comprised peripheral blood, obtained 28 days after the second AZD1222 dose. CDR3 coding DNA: TGTGCCAGCAGTGTGGGGCTAATTCCCGGCAATCAGCCCCAGCATTTT. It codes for CASSVGLIPGNQPQHF.